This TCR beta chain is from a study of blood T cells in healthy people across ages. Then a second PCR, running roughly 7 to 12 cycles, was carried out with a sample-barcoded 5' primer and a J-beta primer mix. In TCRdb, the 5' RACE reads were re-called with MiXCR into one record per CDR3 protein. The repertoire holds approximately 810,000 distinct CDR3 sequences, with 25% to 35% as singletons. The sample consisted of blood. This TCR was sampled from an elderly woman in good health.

The CDR3 protein is CASSQEPNNNEQFF. CDR3 coding DNA: TGCGCCAGCAGCCAAGAACCTAACAACAATGAGCAGTTCTTC. The V and J genes are TRBV4-1 and TRBJ2-1; no definite D call. The CDR3 length is 14 residues. Per germline, CDR1 MGHRA and CDR2 YSYEKL. V was clipped by 0 bases and J by 5 bases, with 8 bases between them.